The 6 T cell receptor beta chains below were found in one sample sequenced in a study of breast tumors, draining lymph nodes, adjacent tissues. The lymph nodes were axillary draining lymph nodes from breast cancer patients. TCRdb reprocessed the multiplex PCR reads via MiXCR and lists one record per CDR3 protein. The sample yields 80,000 to 130,000 distinct CDR3 sequences, approximately 21% seen once. Input material: axillary lymph node tissue. These receptors all come from a female donor with breast cancer. Some clones in this sample may be carry-over from other donors' samples.

The chain combines TRBV6-6 with TRBJ1-1; 8 bases line up with TRBD1. V lost 7 bases, J lost 3 bases, and 7 bases stayed unmatched. CDR1 and CDR2 (germline): MNHNY, SVGAGI (reference sequence). The CDR3 length is 14 residues. CDR3 DNA sequence: TGTGCCAGCACCCGGACAGGGCTGTACACTGAAGCTTTCTTT. Translation gives CASTRTGLYTEAFF.

This clonotype came up once. This could be a read error, since a much larger clone is one nucleotide away. The chain joins TRBV29-1 to TRBJ2-1; TRBD2 agrees at 13 bases. CDR3 length: 12 residues. The germline V gene has CDR1 SQVTM and CDR2 ANQGSEA. CDR3 in amino acids: CGTSGGGDEQFF. CDR3 DNA sequence: TGCGGCACTAGCGGGGGGGGGGATGAGCAGTTCTTC.

This clonotype is medium-sized (0.01 to 0.1%) in the sample. CDR3 region: CASSPGLASYEQYF. Here the CDR3 DNA reads TGTGCCAGCTCTCCGGGACTAGCCTCATACGAGCAGTACTTC. The V and J genes are TRBV6-5 and TRBJ2-7, with 9 bases aligning to TRBD2. Germline CDR1 and CDR2: MNHEY and SVGAGI. The CDR3 sequence is 14 residues long. Unmatched junction bases numbered 9, after V lost 8 bases and J lost 4 bases.

V gene TRBV28 combines with J gene TRBJ2-5; D is perhaps TRBD2 (6 bases). CDR3 length: 15 residues. Trimming removed 5 bases at V and 5 bases at J, with 18 bases between. The germline V gene has CDR1 MDHEN and CDR2 SYDVKM. The CDR3 bases are TGTGCCAGCAGTATACGAGGAGGGGTATTGGAGACCCAGTACTTC. The encoded protein is CASSIRGGVLETQYF.

The V call is TRBV30, the J call TRBJ1-5; the D gene is possibly TRBD1 (6 bases). The germline V and J ends were trimmed by 5 bases and 0 bases, with 14 bases remaining between them. CDR1 GTSNPN and CDR2 SVGIG come from the germline V gene (reference sequence). CDR3 size: 15 residues. The CDR3 DNA is TGTGCCTGGGGAAAGCCGGACAGTAGCAATCAGCCCCAGCATTTT. Translated, it gives CAWGKPDSSNQPQHF.

Regarding this clonotype: A read error may explain this, as a much larger clone is one base away. V and J are TRBV28 and TRBJ2-3; 9 nucleotides match TRBD2. This CDR3 is built from 14 residues. CDR1 and CDR2 from the germline V gene are MDHEN and SYDVKM. The CDR3 DNA is TGTGCCGGCAGTTCCCACCGGACTAGCGAAACGCAGTATTTT. It specifies CAGSSHRTSETQYF.